This T cell receptor (beta chain) was captured by sequencing in a study of T-cell memory formation after mild COVID-19. MiXCR, applied by TCRdb to the 5' RACE reads, yields one record per CDR3 protein. The sample shows around 200,000 distinct CDR3 sequences, over 9.5% of them seen only once. This clonotype occurred many times. Sequencing was carried out using PBMCs or a T cell subset sorted from them (not recorded which). The origin of this receptor is a man younger than 35 who had mild COVID-19 (a few samples of this study predate the infection). Cell type and time point are not known.

CDR3 region: CASSWDREKLFF. In DNA, the CDR3 is TGTGCCAGCAGTTGGGATAGGGAAAAACTGTTTTTT. The rearrangement uses TRBV6-5 and TRBJ1-4; no clear D gene. The CDR3 consists of 12 residues. Germline assignment: CDR1 MNHEY and CDR2 SVGAGI. The V end lost 4 bases, the J end lost 8 bases, and 8 bases lay between the germline ends.